This passage covers 11 T cell receptor beta chains from one sample sequenced in a study of OX40 agonist ivuxolimab in advanced cancers. Repertoires were generated with immunoSEQ multiplex PCR, while TCRdb's copy carries only in-frame clones and drops some. Among fewer than 65,000 clones listed, over 75% were seen once. This specimen was CD4+ or CD8+ T cells sorted from blood, taken in a trial of the OX40 agonist ivuxolimab. These receptors were obtained from an adult with an advanced solid tumor such as melanoma, head and neck, liver or kidney cancer.

The chain carries TRBV10-3 and TRBJ2-7; D might be TRBD1 (6 bases). The CDR3 consists of 12 residues. The V and J ends lost 6 bases and 0 bases respectively, with 6 bases between them. Per the germline V gene, CDR1 is ENHRY and CDR2 is SYGVKD. The DNA for the CDR3 is TGTGCCATCAGGGGGGCCTCCTACGAGCAGTACTTC. It specifies CAIRGASYEQYF.

The V call is TRBV5-1, the J call TRBJ1-6; D might be TRBD1 (6 bases). Germline lookup yields CDR1 SGHRS and CDR2 YFSETQ. This CDR3 is 13 amino acids long. Trimming took 4 bases from V and 7 from J, leaving 9 bases between them. CDR3 DNA sequence: TGCGCCAGCAGCGGCGGACAGAATTCACCCCTCCACTTT. Protein: CASSGGQNSPLHF. Full variable domain (outside the CDR3, taken from reference TRBV5-1 and TRBJ1-6): KAGVTQTPRYLIKTRGQQVTLSCSPISGHRSVSWYQQTPGQGLQFLFEYFSETQRNKGNFPGRFSGRQFSNSRSEMNVSTLELGDSALYLCASSGGQNSPLHFGNGTRLTVT.

This rearrangement joins TRBV6-5 to TRBJ1-5; no clear D. Germline loops: CDR1 MNHEY, CDR2 SVGAGI. This CDR3 has 13 residues. Trimming took off 0 bases at V and 5 bases at J, with 5 bases between the two ends. CDR3 bases: TGTGCCAGCAGTTACTCGGGGTATCAGCCCCAGCATTTT. It translates to CASSYSGYQPQHF.

The gene calls are TRBV4-3 and TRBJ2-6; D may match TRBD1 or TRBD2 (5 bases each). Germline CDR1 and CDR2: LGHNA and YSLEER. V was clipped by 0 bases and J by 4 bases, with 13 bases between them. This CDR3 contains 17 residues. DNA for the CDR3: TGCGCCAGCAGCCAAGATCCTAGAGGGACCGGGGCCAACGTCCTGACTTTC. Translated, it gives CASSQDPRGTGANVLTF.

This clone was detected once. The V gene is TRBV28, the J gene TRBJ2-5; D is undetermined. V shed 5 bases and J shed 4 bases, with 17 bases lying between them. The CDR3 has 15 amino acids. Germline V gene data show CDR1 as MDHEN and CDR2 as SYDVKM. CDR3 in amino acids: CASSASRSVRETQYF. The CDR3 DNA reads TGTGCCAGCAGTGCCTCCCGATCAGTTCGAGAGACCCAGTACTTC.

The chain recombines TRBV14 with TRBJ2-3; no definite D call. V lost 4 bases and J 1 base, leaving 12 bases between the germline ends. CDR1 and CDR2 from the germline V gene are SGHDN and FVKESK. CDR3 length equals 15 residues. CDR3 protein: CASSLDWQGTDTQYF. The CDR3 coding sequence is TGTGCCAGCAGCCTGGATTGGCAGGGCACAGATACGCAGTATTTT.

The chain joins TRBV6-6 to TRBJ1-4; D is perhaps TRBD1 (6 bases). CDR1 MNHNY and CDR2 SVGAGI come from the germline V gene (reference sequence). The CDR3 totals 15 residues. The V end lost 5 bases, the J end lost 3 bases, and 13 bases lay between the germline ends. The CDR3 sequence: CASSLQTGANEKLFF. Written as DNA, the CDR3 is TGTGCCAGCAGTCTCCAGACAGGAGCTAATGAAAAACTGTTTTTT.

J is TRBJ1-1 and V is TRBV14, with TRBD1 matching over 7 bases. V shed 4 bases and J 3 bases; nucleotides not matched to a gene: 5. Germline V gene sequence: CDR1 SGHDN, CDR2 FVKESK. The CDR3 covers 14 residues. The CDR3 sequence: CASSLGGGYTEAFF. The CDR3 DNA is TGTGCCAGCAGCCTTGGAGGGGGCTACACTGAAGCTTTCTTT.

The chain is built from TRBV28 and TRBJ2-2; 7 bases line up with TRBD1. V lost 8 bases to trimming and J lost 6 bases; unmatched junction nucleotides: 6. This CDR3 has 13 amino acids. CDR1 and CDR2 (germline): MDHEN, SYDVKM. The CDR3 DNA reads TGTGCCAGCGGCTCAAGGGGGCCCGGGGAGCTGTTTTTT. Its protein product is CASGSRGPGELFF.

The rearrangement uses TRBV4-2 and TRBJ2-1; D might be TRBD2 (5 bases). V was cut by 1 base and J by 4 bases, with 5 bases left in between. This CDR3 contains 13 residues. Germline values: CDR1 LGHNA, CDR2 YNFKEQ. CDR3 loop: CASSQAGYNEQFF. The CDR3, as DNA: TGTGCCAGCAGCCAAGCGGGGTACAATGAGCAGTTCTTC.

The V gene is TRBV4-3, the J gene TRBJ1-5; 8 nucleotides agree with TRBD1. J gave up 3 bases and V 1 base, and 8 bases lay outside the gene matches. CDR1 and CDR2 from the germline V gene are LGHNA and YSLEER. CDR3 length: 17 amino acids. CDR3 sequence reads: CASSQATGDLSNQPQHF. Here the CDR3 DNA reads TGCGCCAGCAGCCAAGCGACAGGGGACCTATCCAATCAGCCCCAGCATTTT.